The clone carrying this T cell receptor (beta chain) was seen more than once but under ten times. Antigen unknown. This sample was taken from a study of OX40 agonist ivuxolimab in advanced cancers. For the study at large: Administration of intravenous ivuxolimab to patients occurred every 2 weeks at 0.01 to 10 mg/kg. Among those treated, three patients had partial responses, one with hepatocellular carcinoma and two with cutaneous melanoma.

Clones were sequenced by immunoSEQ multiplex PCR, and TCRdb holds only the in-frame ones, with some missing. This repertoire shows some 100,000 clones, about 87% found once; its top ten account for roughly 0.84%. General study results and limits: Patients who responded partially at 0.1-3.0 mg/kg showed clonal expansion ranking among the lowest. Expanded clones belonging to CD8+ T cells outnumbered, on average, those of CD4+.

Germline trimming cut 3 bases from V and 5 bases from J; bases unmatched to any gene: 8. The CDR3 extends over 16 amino acids. Germline-derived CDR1 and CDR2 are LNHDA and SQIVND (reference sequence). This receptor was identified in an adult with an advanced solid tumor such as melanoma, head and neck, liver or kidney cancer. The sample in question was CD4+ or CD8+ T cells sorted from blood, obtained in a trial of the OX40 agonist ivuxolimab. This chain uses TRBV19 with TRBJ1-1; 11 nucleotides match TRBD1. The CDR3 spells CASSIVGQGVQTEAFF. CDR3 bases: TGTGCCAGTAGTATCGTGGGACAGGGGGTCCAGACTGAAGCTTTCTTT.